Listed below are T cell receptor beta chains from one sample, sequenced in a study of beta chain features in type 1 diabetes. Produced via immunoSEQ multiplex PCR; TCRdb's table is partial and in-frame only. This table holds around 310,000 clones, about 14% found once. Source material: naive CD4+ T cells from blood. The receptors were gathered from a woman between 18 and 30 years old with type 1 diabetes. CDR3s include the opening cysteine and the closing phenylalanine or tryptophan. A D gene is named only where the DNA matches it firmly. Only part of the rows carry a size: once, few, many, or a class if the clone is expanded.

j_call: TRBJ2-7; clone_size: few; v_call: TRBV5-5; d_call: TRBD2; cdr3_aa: CASSADPGTSGRAPWYEQYF; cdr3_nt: TGTGCCAGCAGCGCGGACCCCGGGACTAGCGGGAGGGCCCCGTGGTACGAGCAGTACTTC
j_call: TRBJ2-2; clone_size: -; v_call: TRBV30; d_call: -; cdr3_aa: CAWSAGKNTGELFF; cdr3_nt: TGTGCCTGGAGTGCAGGCAAGAACACCGGGGAGCTGTTTTTT
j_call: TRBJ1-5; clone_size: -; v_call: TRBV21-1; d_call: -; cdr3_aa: CASTLLQPQHF; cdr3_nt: TGTGCCAGCACCCTCCTTCAGCCCCAGCATTTT
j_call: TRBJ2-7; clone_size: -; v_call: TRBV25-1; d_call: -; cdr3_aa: CASSEGGAGDYEQYF; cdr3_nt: TGTGCCAGCAGTGAAGGGGGGGCGGGAGACTACGAGCAGTACTTC
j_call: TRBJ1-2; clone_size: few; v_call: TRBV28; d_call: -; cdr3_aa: CASSSQAVYGYTF; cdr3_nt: TGTGCCAGCAGTTCCCAAGCCGTCTATGGCTACACCTTC
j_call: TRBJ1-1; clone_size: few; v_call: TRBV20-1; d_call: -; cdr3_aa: CSALDRSEAFF; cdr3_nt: TGCAGTGCCCTCGACAGGAGCGAAGCTTTCTTT
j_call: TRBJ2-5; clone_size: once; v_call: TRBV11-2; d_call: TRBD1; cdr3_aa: CASSLWDRDPQETQYF; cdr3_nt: TGTGCCAGCAGCTTATGGGACAGGGACCCCCAAGAGACCCAGTACTTC
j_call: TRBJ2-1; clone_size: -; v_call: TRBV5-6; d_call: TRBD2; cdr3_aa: CASSFGRLREQFF; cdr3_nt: TGTGCCAGCAGCTTCGGGAGGCTGAGGGAGCAGTTCTTC
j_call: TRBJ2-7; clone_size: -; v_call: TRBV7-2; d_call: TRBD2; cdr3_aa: CASSLGEGVQQYF; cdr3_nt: TGTGCCAGCAGCTTAGGGGAGGGAGTTCAGCAGTACTTC
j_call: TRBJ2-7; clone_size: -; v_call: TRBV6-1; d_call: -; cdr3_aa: CASSEWRVGSYEQYF; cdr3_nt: TGTGCCAGCAGTGAATGGAGGGTTGGGTCCTACGAGCAGTACTTC
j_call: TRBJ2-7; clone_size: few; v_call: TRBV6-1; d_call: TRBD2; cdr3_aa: CASSASGRSYEQYF; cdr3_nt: TGTGCCAGCAGTGCTAGCGGGAGGTCCTACGAGCAGTACTTC
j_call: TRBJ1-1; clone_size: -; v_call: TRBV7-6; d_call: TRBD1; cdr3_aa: CASSQNGGTGMDTEAFF; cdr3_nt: TGTGCCAGCAGCCAGAATGGAGGGACAGGGATGGATACTGAAGCTTTCTTT
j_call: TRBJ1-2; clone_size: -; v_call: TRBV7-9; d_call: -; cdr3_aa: CASSPFQGRSYGYTF; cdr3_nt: TGTGCCAGCAGCCCATTCCAGGGGCGCTCCTATGGCTACACCTTC
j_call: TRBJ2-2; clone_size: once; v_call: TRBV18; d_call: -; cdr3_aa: CASSPRAGGILGELFF; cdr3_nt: TGTGCCAGCTCACCAAGGGCGGGCGGAATTCTCGGGGAGCTGTTTTTT
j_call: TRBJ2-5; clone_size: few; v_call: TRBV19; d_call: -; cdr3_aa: CATARHFQETQYF; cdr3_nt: TGTGCCACCGCCCGACACTTCCAAGAGACCCAGTACTTC
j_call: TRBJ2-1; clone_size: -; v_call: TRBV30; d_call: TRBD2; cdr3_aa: CAWSGLGASGGYNEQFF; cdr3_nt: TGTGCCTGGAGCGGTCTGGGGGCTAGCGGGGGCTACAATGAGCAGTTCTTC
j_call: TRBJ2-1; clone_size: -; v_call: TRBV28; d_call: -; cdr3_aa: CASSFPPVRRAYNEQFF; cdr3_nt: TGTGCCAGCAGTTTCCCTCCAGTCAGGAGGGCCTACAATGAGCAGTTCTTC
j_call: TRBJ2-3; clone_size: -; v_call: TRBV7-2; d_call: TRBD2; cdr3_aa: CASSPQGLAGTDTQYF; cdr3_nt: TGTGCCAGCAGCCCCCAGGGACTAGCGGGAACAGATACGCAGTATTTT
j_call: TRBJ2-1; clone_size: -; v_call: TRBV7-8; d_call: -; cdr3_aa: CASSLMRGQYNEQFF; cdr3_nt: TGTGCCAGCAGCTTAATGAGAGGGCAGTACAATGAGCAGTTCTTC
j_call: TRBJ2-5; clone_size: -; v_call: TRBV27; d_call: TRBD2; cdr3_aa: CASSSLAGGYGGETQYF; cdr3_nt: TGTGCCAGCAGTTCACTAGCGGGAGGATACGGGGGAGAGACCCAGTACTTC
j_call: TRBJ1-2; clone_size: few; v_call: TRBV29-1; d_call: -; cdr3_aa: CSVDQSGGNYGYTF; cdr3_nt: TGCAGCGTTGATCAATCGGGAGGGAACTATGGCTACACCTTC
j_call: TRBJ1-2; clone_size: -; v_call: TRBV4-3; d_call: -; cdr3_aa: CASSHLTTGYSYGYTF; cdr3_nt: TGCGCCAGCAGCCACCTAACGACAGGATACTCTTATGGCTACACCTTC
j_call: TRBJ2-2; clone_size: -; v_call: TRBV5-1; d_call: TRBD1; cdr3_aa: CASSRKQKGQGWGTNTGELFF; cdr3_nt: TGCGCCAGCAGCCGGAAACAAAAGGGACAGGGTTGGGGGACGAACACCGGGGAGCTGTTTTTT
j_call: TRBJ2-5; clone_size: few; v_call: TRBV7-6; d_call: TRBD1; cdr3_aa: CASSLSFRDRGKTQYF; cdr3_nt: TGTGCCAGCAGCTTATCCTTCCGGGACAGGGGAAAGACCCAGTACTTC
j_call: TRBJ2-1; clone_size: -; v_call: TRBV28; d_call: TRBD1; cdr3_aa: CASSLYWTGNNEQFF; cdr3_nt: TGTGCCAGCAGTTTATACTGGACAGGCAACAATGAGCAGTTCTTC
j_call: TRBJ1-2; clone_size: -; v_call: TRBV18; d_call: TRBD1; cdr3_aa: CASSRGQGEGYTF; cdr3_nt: TGTGCCAGCTCACGAGGACAGGGGGAAGGCTACACCTTC
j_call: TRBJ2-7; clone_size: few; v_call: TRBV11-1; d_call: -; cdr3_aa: CASSLLIGAGRNEQYF; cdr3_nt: TGTGCCAGCAGCTTATTGATCGGTGCGGGGCGAAACGAGCAGTACTTC
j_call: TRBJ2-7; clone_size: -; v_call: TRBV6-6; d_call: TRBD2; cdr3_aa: CASSPSSGTWSEQYF; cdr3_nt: TGTGCCAGCAGCCCCTCCAGCGGGACTTGGAGCGAGCAGTACTTC
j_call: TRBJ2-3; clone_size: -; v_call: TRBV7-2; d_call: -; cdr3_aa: CASSYPRGATDTQYF; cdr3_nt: TGTGCCAGCAGCTACCCACGGGGGGCTACAGATACGCAGTATTTT
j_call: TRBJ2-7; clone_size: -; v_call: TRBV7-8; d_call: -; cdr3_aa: CASSPFEGGEQYF; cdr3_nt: TGTGCCAGCAGCCCCTTTGAGGGGGGGGAGCAGTACTTC
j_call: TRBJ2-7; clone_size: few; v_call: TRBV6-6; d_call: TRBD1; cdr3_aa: CASSPGQSYEQYF; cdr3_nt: TGTGCCAGCAGTCCGGGACAGTCCTACGAGCAGTACTTC
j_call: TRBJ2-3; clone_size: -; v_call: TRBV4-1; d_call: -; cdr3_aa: CASSPHGLGTDTQYF; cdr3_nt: TGCGCCAGCAGCCCTCACGGACTCGGGACAGATACGCAGTATTTT
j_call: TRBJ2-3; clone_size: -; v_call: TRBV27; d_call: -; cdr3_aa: CASSQVSWDTQYF; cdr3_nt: TGTGCCAGCAGTCAGGTATCCTGGGATACGCAGTATTTT
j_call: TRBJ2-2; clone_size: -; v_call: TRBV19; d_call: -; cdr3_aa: CASSIDSGVTGELFF; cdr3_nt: TGTGCCAGTAGTATAGACTCGGGAGTCACCGGGGAGCTGTTTTTT
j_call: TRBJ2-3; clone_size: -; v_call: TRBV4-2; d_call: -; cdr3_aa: CASSQDRLSTDTQYF; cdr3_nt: TGTGCCAGCAGCCAAGATCGTCTATCCACAGATACGCAGTATTTT
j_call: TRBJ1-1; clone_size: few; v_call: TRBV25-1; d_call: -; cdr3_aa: CASSAAGGTEAFF; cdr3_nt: TGTGCCAGCAGTGCCGCGGGGGGCACTGAAGCTTTCTTT
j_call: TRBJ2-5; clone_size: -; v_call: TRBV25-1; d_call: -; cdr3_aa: CASSVRTGGETQYF; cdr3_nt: TGTGCCAGCAGTGTCCGGACGGGGGGCGAGACCCAGTACTTC
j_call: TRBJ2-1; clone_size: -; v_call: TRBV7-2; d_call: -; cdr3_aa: CASSLLGAWDEQFF; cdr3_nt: TGTGCCAGCAGCTTACTGGGGGCCTGGGATGAGCAGTTCTTC
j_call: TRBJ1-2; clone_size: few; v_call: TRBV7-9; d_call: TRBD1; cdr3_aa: CASSARQGYGYTF; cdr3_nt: TGTGCCAGCAGCGCTCGACAGGGCTATGGCTACACCTTC
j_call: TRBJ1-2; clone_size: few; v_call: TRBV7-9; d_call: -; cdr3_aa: CASSLGAGDGLYGYTF; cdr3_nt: TGTGCCAGCAGCTTAGGCGCAGGGGACGGCCTCTATGGCTACACCTTC